Presented here are 20 T cell receptor beta chains from one specimen sequenced in a study of T cells in Graves' hyperthyroidism and ophthalmopathy. TCR beta CDR3 regions were amplified from RNA. The HTBI primer set drove a first-round RT-PCR of the TCR CDR3. TCRdb re-derived calls from the multiplex PCR reads in MiXCR, one entry per CDR3 protein. The table includes 400,000 to 500,000 distinct CDR3 sequences, roughly 15% detected once. The sequenced sample consisted of blood. The source is a man aged 18-30 years with Graves' ophthalmopathy.

This clonotype was counted many times. The chain has TRBV12-3 or TRBV12-4 and TRBJ1-1; possible D gene TRBD1, 5 bases. The CDR3 has 14 amino acids. Trimming left V 5 bases short and J 1 base short, with 11 bases between. CDR3 loop: CASSGGKWNTEAFF. Here the CDR3 DNA reads TGTGCCAGCAGTGGGGGTAAGTGGAACACTGAAGCTTTCTTT.

This clonotype appeared many times. The chain links TRBV6-6 to TRBJ2-2, with 12 nucleotides matching TRBD2. Looked up from germline, CDR1 is MNHNY and CDR2 is SVGAGI (reference sequence). This CDR3 is 19 amino acids long. The trim removed 0 bases at V and 0 bases at J, leaving 5 bases unmatched. The CDR3 nucleotides read TGTGCCAGCAGTTACTCCGGACTAGCGGGGTTGGCGAACACCGGGGAGCTGTTTTTT. Translated, it gives CASSYSGLAGLANTGELFF.

This clonotype occurred many times. The gene calls are TRBV5-1 and TRBJ2-2, with D perhaps matching TRBD2 (5 bases). CDR3 length: 15 amino acids. Trimming took 1 base from V and 6 from J, leaving 13 bases between them. Germline CDR1 is SGHRS and CDR2 is YFSETQ. In DNA form, the CDR3 reads TGCGCCAGCAGCTTGACAGCGGTCGGCTCCGGGGAGCTGTTTTTT. This gives the protein CASSLTAVGSGELFF.

This clonotype has a handful of counts. A much larger clone is a single base away; this may be a read error. This rearrangement joins TRBV5-1 to TRBJ2-1; tentative D call: TRBD1 (6 bases). CDR1 and CDR2 (germline): SGHRS, YFSETQ. There are 14 residues in the CDR3. V was clipped by 4 bases and J by 5 bases, with 13 bases between them. The CDR3 DNA reads as TGCGCCAGCAGCGTGGGACCAGGGGACAATGAGCAGTTCTTC. This sequence encodes CASSVGPGDNEQFF. Full variable domain (remainder filled in from reference TRBV5-1 and TRBJ2-1): KAGVTQTPRYLIKTRGQQVTLSCSPISGHRSVSWYQQTPGQGLQFLFEYFSETQRNKGNFPGRFSGRQFSNSRSEMNVSTLELGDSALYLCASSVGPGDNEQFFGPGTRLTVL.

This clonotype was observed at least ten times. This chain connects TRBV6-1 to TRBJ2-2, with a possible D match to TRBD2 (5 bases). The CDR3 runs to 14 residues. V was trimmed by 5 bases and J by 3 bases, leaving 10 bases between them. Germline V gives CDR1 MNHNS, CDR2 SASEGT. This CDR3 reads CASSNVGDTGELFF. The CDR3 DNA reads TGTGCCAGCAGTAACGTCGGGGACACCGGGGAGCTGTTTTTT.

For this clonotype: One base away lies a much larger clone, so this may be a sequencing read error. V usage is TRBV6-1 and J usage is TRBJ2-7, with D uncertain. The germline CDR1 and CDR2 sequences are MNHNS and SASEGT. This CDR3 is 12 amino acids long. V shed 11 bases and J shed 1 base, with 12 bases lying between them. Here the CDR3 reads CAGDDPSYEQYF. The CDR3 bases are TGTGCCGGAGACGATCCGTCCTACGAGCAGTACTTC.

The rearrangement uses TRBV19 and TRBJ2-7; 7 positions agree with TRBD2. The CDR3 extends over 14 amino acids. The junction had 9 bases not matched to a gene; V was cut back by 5 bases and J by 5 bases. Looked up from germline, CDR1 is LNHDA and CDR2 is SQIVND (reference sequence). The CDR3: CASSPGRRGNEQYF. In nucleotides, the CDR3 is TGTGCCAGTAGTCCGGGACGGCGGGGGAACGAGCAGTACTTC.

The table lists this clonotype with many counts. The chain carries TRBV7-8 and TRBJ1-1; D ambiguous. The CDR3 runs 13 residues. V was pared by 6 bases and J by 1 base, with 9 bases between. CDR1 and CDR2 from the germline V gene are SGHVS and FQNEAQ. The CDR3 reads CASRTDENTEAFF. The CDR3 nucleotides read TGTGCCAGCAGGACCGACGAGAACACTGAAGCTTTCTTT.

This clonotype was seen more than once but under ten times. The chain recombines TRBV15 with TRBJ2-1, with 10 bases identical to TRBD2. Germline CDR1 is LNHNV and CDR2 is YYDKDF (reference sequence). V shed 8 bases and J 7 bases; nucleotides not matched to a gene: 14. This CDR3 is built from 16 residues. Written as DNA, the CDR3 is TGTGCCACCCGCACCCCTGGGCTAGCGGGAGTGAATGAGCAGTTCTTC. Protein: CATRTPGLAGVNEQFF.

The chain uses TRBV7-9 and TRBJ2-4, with a weak D call TRBD2 (6 bases). CDR3 length: 17 residues. Germline V gene sequence: CDR1 SEHNR, CDR2 FQNEAQ (reference sequence). V was clipped by 3 bases and J by 1 base, with 16 bases between them. CDR3 sequence (DNA): TGTGCCAGCAGCTTTGATCTGGGGGGATGGGCCAAAAACATTCAGTACTTC. Translated, it gives CASSFDLGGWAKNIQYF.

CDR3 sequence: CASRDRGEYEQYF. In DNA form, the CDR3 reads TGCGCCAGCAGGGACAGGGGGGAGTACGAGCAGTACTTC. The V and J genes are TRBV5-1 and TRBJ2-7; 10 bases align to TRBD1. Germline trimming cut 5 bases from V and 4 bases from J; bases unmatched to any gene: 3. Per germline, CDR1 SGHRS and CDR2 YFSETQ. The CDR3 length is 13 residues.

In its sample, this clonotype was seen many times. This chain connects TRBV7-9 to TRBJ2-7; D gene ambiguous. Between the trimmed V and J ends, which lost 6 bases and 7 bases, there was a span of 13 bases. Germline V gives CDR1 SEHNR, CDR2 FQNEAQ (reference sequence). This CDR3 contains 12 residues. The CDR3 DNA is TGTGCCAGCAGTCCCGGAGTGGGGGAGCAGTACTTC. Protein product: CASSPGVGEQYF.

This clonotype was counted between two and nine times. The genes are TRBV29-1 and TRBJ1-1; tentatively, D is TRBD1 (5 bases). The V and J ends lost 1 base and 4 bases respectively, with 13 bases between them. Germline lookup yields CDR1 SQVTM and CDR2 ANQGSEA. CDR3 size: 14 residues. This CDR3 reads CSVEGDRGSTEAFF. DNA of the CDR3: TGCAGCGTTGAAGGTGACAGAGGAAGCACTGAAGCTTTCTTT.

This clonotype was seen a single time. Just one base apart from a much larger clone, this may be a read error. The chain joins TRBV7-2 to TRBJ2-4; D unresolved. The CDR3 is 11 residues long. V lost 3 bases, J lost 11 bases, and 8 bases lay in between. Germline V gene lookup returns CDR1 SGHTA and CDR2 FQGNSA. CDR3 DNA: TGTGCCAGCAGCTTGGGCCCATTTCAGTACTTC. This sequence encodes CASSLGPFQYF.

There are many counts of this clonotype. The chain uses TRBV3-1 and TRBJ2-3, with TRBD1 matching 8 bases. CDR3 size: 12 residues. Looked up from germline, CDR1 is LGHDT and CDR2 is YNNKEL (reference sequence). J was trimmed by 11 bases and V by 3 bases; bases with no gene match: 4. The CDR3 bases are TGTGCCAGCAGCCAGGCCGGGACAGGGCAGTATTTT. Translation: CASSQAGTGQYF.

As regards this clonotype: This clone may be a read error of a much larger clone one base away. The final CDR3 position lacks the conserved phenylalanine or tryptophan, pointing to a likely read error. The V and J genes are TRBV18 and TRBJ1-1; possibly TRBD1 for D (6 bases). Germline V gene data show CDR1 as KGHSH and CDR2 as LQKENI. Trimming cost V 4 bases and J 4 bases, with 13 bases left between them. The CDR3 totals 14 residues. The CDR3 region is CASSQQGLGTEAFS. The DNA of the CDR3 is TGTGCCAGCTCACAACAGGGATTGGGCACTGAAGCTTTCTCT.

Notes on this clonotype: This may come from a read error, since a much larger clone is one base off. This chain uses TRBV2 with TRBJ2-7; 9 positions match TRBD2. The CDR3 is 12 amino acids. Germline CDR1 reads SNHLY; CDR2 reads FYNNEI. J gave up 3 bases and V 8 bases, and 2 bases lay outside the gene matches. This CDR3 is CASGTSFYEQYF. The CDR3, as DNA: TGTGCCAGCGGGACTAGCTTCTACGAGCAGTACTTC. Supplemented by reference TRBV2 and TRBJ2-7, the full variable domain reads EPEVTQTPSHQVTQMGQEVILRCVPISNHLYFYWYRQILGQKVEFLVSFYNNEISEKSEIFDDQFSVERPDGSNFTLKIRSTKLEDSAMYFCASGTSFYEQYFGPGTRLTVT.

This clonotype was seen a few times. This chain uses TRBV19 with TRBJ1-2; 7 positions agree with TRBD1. This CDR3 has 20 residues. V gave up 5 bases and J gave up 0 bases; unmatched junction bases: 21. Germline loops: CDR1 LNHDA, CDR2 SQIVND (reference sequence). The CDR3 region is CASSPHPGMTGSPANYGYTF. The DNA of the CDR3 is TGTGCCAGTAGTCCTCATCCTGGGATGACAGGGTCCCCCGCTAACTATGGCTACACCTTC.

This clonotype was counted ten times or more. The genes are TRBV4-1 and TRBJ2-7, with 13 bases that match TRBD2. With 2 bases clipped from V and 4 bases from J, the junction kept 8 bases outside the gene matches. In germline, CDR1 is MGHRA, CDR2 YSYEKL. The CDR3 length is 17 residues. CDR3 region: CASSQLGLAGEGYEQYF. CDR3 in DNA: TGCGCCAGCAGCCAACTCGGACTAGCGGGGGAAGGTTACGAGCAGTACTTC.

This clonotype was seen ten or more times. This chain connects TRBV6-2 or TRBV6-3 to TRBJ1-2; TRBD1 matches 7 bases. With V trimmed by 5 bases and J by 0 bases, 6 bases remained unmatched. The CDR3 is made up of 15 amino acids. Per the germline V gene, CDR1 is MNHEY and CDR2 is SVGEGT. CDR3 sequence: CASSRWDSPNYGYTF. CDR3 nucleotides: TGTGCCAGCAGTCGCTGGGACAGCCCTAACTATGGCTACACCTTC.